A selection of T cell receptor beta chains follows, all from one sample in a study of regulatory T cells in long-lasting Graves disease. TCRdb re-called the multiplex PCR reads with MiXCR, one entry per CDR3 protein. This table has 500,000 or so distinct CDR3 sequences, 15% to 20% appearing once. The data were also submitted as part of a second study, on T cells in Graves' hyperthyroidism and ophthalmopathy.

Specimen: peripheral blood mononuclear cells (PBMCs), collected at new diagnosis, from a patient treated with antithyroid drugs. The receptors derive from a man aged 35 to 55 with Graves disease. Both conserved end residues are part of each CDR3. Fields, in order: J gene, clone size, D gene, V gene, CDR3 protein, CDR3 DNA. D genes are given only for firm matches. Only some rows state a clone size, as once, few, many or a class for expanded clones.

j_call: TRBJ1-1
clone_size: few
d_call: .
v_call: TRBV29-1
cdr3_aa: CSVEFWEGTEAFF
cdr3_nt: TGCAGCGTTGAGTTCTGGGAGGGCACTGAAGCTTTCTTT

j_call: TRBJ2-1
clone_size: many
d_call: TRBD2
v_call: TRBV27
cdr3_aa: CASSPAGLAGNEQFF
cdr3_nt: TGTGCCAGCAGTCCGGCGGGACTAGCTGGTAATGAGCAGTTCTTC

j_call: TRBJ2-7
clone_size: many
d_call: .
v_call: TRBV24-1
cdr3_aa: CATSDPLHEQYF
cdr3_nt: TGTGCCACCAGTGACCCCCTCCACGAGCAGTACTTC

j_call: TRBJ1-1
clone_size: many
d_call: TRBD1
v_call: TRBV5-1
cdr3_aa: CASSQQGGLTEAFF
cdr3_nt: TGCGCCAGCAGCCAACAGGGGGGACTCACTGAAGCTTTCTTT

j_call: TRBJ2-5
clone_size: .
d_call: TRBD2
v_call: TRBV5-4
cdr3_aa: CASSALAVGRETQYF
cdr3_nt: TGTGCCAGCAGCGCTCTAGCGGTAGGGCGGGAGACCCAGTACTTC

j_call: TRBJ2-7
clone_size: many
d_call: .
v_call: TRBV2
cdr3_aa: CASSEAESYEQYF
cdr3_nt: TGTGCCAGCAGTGAAGCGGAATCCTACGAGCAGTACTTC

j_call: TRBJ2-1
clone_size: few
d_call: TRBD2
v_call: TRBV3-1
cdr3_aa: CASSISGSIAFF
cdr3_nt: TGTGCCAGCAGCATCAGCGGGAGTATCGCGTTCTTC

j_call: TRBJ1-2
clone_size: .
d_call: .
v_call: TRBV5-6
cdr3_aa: CASRFNSGFDYGYTF
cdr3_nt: TGTGCCAGCAGGTTCAACTCAGGGTTCGACTATGGCTACACCTTC

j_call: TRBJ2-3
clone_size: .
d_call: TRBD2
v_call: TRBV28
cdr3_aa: CASSQGTSGRADTQYF
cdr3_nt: TGTGCCAGCAGTCAAGGGACTAGCGGGAGAGCAGATACGCAGTATTTT

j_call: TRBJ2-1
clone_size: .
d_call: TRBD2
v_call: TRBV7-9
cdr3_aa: CASSGGNLGLLYNEQFF
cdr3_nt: TGTGCCAGCAGCGGGGGGAATTTGGGACTATTGTACAATGAGCAGTTCTTC

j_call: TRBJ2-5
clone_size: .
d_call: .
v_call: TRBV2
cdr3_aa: CASSEALPPGQETQYF
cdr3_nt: TGTGCCAGCAGTGAAGCGCTACCCCCCGGCCAAGAGACCCAGTACTTC

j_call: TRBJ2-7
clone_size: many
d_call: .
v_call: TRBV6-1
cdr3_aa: CASGTLVGSYEQYF
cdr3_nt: TGTGCCAGCGGTACCTTGGTGGGGTCCTACGAGCAGTACTTC

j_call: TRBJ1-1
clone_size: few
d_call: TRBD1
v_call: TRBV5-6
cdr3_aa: CASSLRDRGFTSEAFF
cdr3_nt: TGTGCCAGCAGCCTTCGTGACAGGGGGTTTACCTCTGAAGCTTTCTTT

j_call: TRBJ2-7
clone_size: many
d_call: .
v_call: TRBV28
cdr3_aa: CASSFSDEIYEQYF
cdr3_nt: TGTGCCAGCAGTTTTTCGGATGAGATCTACGAGCAGTACTTC

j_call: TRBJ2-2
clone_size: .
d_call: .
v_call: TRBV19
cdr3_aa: CASTRFSGRLDTGELFF
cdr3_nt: TGTGCCAGTACCCGATTCTCGGGTAGGCTGGACACCGGGGAGCTGTTTTTT

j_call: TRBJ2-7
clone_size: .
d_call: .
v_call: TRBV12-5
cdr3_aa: CASGLMTYEQYF
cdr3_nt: TGTGCTAGTGGTTTGATGACCTACGAGCAGTACTTC

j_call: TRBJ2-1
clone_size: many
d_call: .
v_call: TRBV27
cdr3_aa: CASRTWGTFSEQFF
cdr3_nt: TGTGCCAGCAGAACGTGGGGGACTTTTTCTGAGCAGTTCTTC

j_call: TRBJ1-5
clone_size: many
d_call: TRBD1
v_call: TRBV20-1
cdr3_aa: CSARRQGGVFSNQPQHF
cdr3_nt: TGCAGTGCTAGAAGACAGGGTGGAGTTTTCAGCAATCAGCCCCAGCATTTT

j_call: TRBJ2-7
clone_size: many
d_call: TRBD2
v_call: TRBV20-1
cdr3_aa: CSARNGRTYEQYF
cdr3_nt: TGCAGTGCTAGGAACGGGAGGACCTACGAGCAGTACTTC

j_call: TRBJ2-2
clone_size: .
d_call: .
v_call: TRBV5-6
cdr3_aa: CASSLDLAPGELFF
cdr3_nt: TGTGCCAGCAGCTTGGATCTAGCTCCCGGGGAGCTGTTTTTT

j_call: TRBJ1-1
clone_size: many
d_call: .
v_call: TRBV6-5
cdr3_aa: CASSYREFGTEAFF
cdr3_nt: TGTGCCAGCAGCTACCGGGAATTTGGGACTGAAGCTTTCTTT

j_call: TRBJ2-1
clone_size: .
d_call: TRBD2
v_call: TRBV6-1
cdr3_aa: CASTPGTSGRLYNEQFF
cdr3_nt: TGTGCCAGCACTCCAGGGACTAGCGGGAGACTCTACAATGAGCAGTTCTTC

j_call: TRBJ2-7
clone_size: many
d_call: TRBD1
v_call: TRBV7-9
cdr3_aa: CASSLDLGQGSSYEQYF
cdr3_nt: TGTGCCAGCAGCTTAGACTTAGGACAGGGGAGTTCCTACGAGCAGTACTTC

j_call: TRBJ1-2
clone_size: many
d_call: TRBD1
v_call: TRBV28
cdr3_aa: CASSRAGGAEGYTF
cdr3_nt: TGTGCCAGCAGCCGCGCAGGGGGCGCAGAGGGCTACACCTTC

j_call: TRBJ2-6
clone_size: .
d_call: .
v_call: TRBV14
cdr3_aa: CASSQRGRGANVLTF
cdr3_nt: TGTGCCAGCAGCCAACGGGGGCGTGGGGCCAACGTCCTGACTTTC